This is a list of T cell receptor beta chains from one sample in a study of T cells after posttransplantation cyclophosphamide. Repertoires were generated with immunoSEQ multiplex PCR, while TCRdb's copy carries only in-frame clones and drops some. The repertoire holds 16,000 or so clones, with around nine tenths as singletons. The starting material was CD4+ T cells sorted from blood, obtained after allogeneic stem cell transplant with posttransplant cyclophosphamide. The receptor set was obtained from a male patient aged 60-69 years who received an allogeneic stem cell transplant from a related donor and was CMV-positive. The T cells may come from the graft donor. The CDR3 runs from the conserved cysteine through the conserved F or W. The order of the fields is clone size, V gene, CDR3 length, J gene, D gene, CDR3 DNA, CDR3 protein. D genes are given only for firm matches. Only part of the rows carry a size: once, few, many, or a class if the clone is expanded.

clone_size: few; v_call: TRBV7-2; cdr3_length: 16; j_call: TRBJ2-7; d_call: TRBD2; cdr3_nt: TGTGCCAGCAGCCCCCTGGGGGGGTTGATCGGCTACGAGCAGTACTTC; cdr3_aa: CASSPLGGLIGYEQYF
clone_size: .; v_call: TRBV2; cdr3_length: 13; j_call: TRBJ1-6; d_call: .; cdr3_nt: TGTGCCAGCAGTGACGGGGATTTATCCCCCCTCCACTTT; cdr3_aa: CASSDGDLSPLHF
clone_size: .; v_call: TRBV6-1; cdr3_length: 13; j_call: TRBJ1-4; d_call: TRBD1; cdr3_nt: TGTGCCAGCGGGGACAGGGTCATTGGAAAACTGTTTTTT; cdr3_aa: CASGDRVIGKLFF
clone_size: few; v_call: TRBV6-1; cdr3_length: 13; j_call: TRBJ1-3; d_call: .; cdr3_nt: TGTGCCAGCGGCAGAGGGCTTGAGTACACCATATATTTT; cdr3_aa: CASGRGLEYTIYF
clone_size: .; v_call: TRBV18; cdr3_length: 14; j_call: TRBJ2-7; d_call: .; cdr3_nt: TGTGCCAGCTCCTGGACAGAGAGCTCCTACGAGCAGTACTTC; cdr3_aa: CASSWTESSYEQYF
clone_size: .; v_call: TRBV28; cdr3_length: 17; j_call: TRBJ1-4; d_call: TRBD1; cdr3_nt: TGTGCCAGCAGTCCTGTAGGGTCGGGACAGGGAAGTGAAAAACTGTTTTTT; cdr3_aa: CASSPVGSGQGSEKLFF
clone_size: .; v_call: TRBV15; cdr3_length: 15; j_call: TRBJ1-2; d_call: TRBD1; cdr3_nt: TGTGCCACCAGCAGAGATGGGGACAGGGTAGCTGGCTACACCTTC; cdr3_aa: CATSRDGDRVAGYTF
clone_size: .; v_call: TRBV19; cdr3_length: 16; j_call: TRBJ1-5; d_call: TRBD1; cdr3_nt: TGTGCCAGTAGTATAGTCCCAGGGGGAATCGGTCAGCCCCAGCATTTT; cdr3_aa: CASSIVPGGIGQPQHF
clone_size: .; v_call: TRBV5-6; cdr3_length: 15; j_call: TRBJ2-3; d_call: TRBD2; cdr3_nt: TGTGCCAGCAGCCAGATAGCGGGGGGCACAGATACGCAGTATTTT; cdr3_aa: CASSQIAGGTDTQYF
clone_size: .; v_call: TRBV7-9; cdr3_length: 15; j_call: TRBJ1-1; d_call: .; cdr3_nt: TGTGCCAGCAGCAAAGACGGACTCCGAGACACTGAAGCTTTCTTT; cdr3_aa: CASSKDGLRDTEAFF
clone_size: .; v_call: TRBV10-3; cdr3_length: 13; j_call: TRBJ1-5; d_call: TRBD1; cdr3_nt: TGTGCCATCAGTGCAGGGGGCCTTCAGCCCCAGCATTTT; cdr3_aa: CAISAGGLQPQHF
clone_size: .; v_call: TRBV9; cdr3_length: 13; j_call: TRBJ2-5; d_call: .; cdr3_nt: TGTGCCAGCAGGGAGGGTCCTCAAGAGACCCAGTACTTC; cdr3_aa: CASREGPQETQYF
clone_size: .; v_call: TRBV27; cdr3_length: 15; j_call: TRBJ2-3; d_call: TRBD2; cdr3_nt: TGTGCCAGCAGTGCGACTAGCGGGGGCCCACATACGCAGTATTTT; cdr3_aa: CASSATSGGPHTQYF
clone_size: .; v_call: TRBV27; cdr3_length: 14; j_call: TRBJ1-1; d_call: .; cdr3_nt: TGTGCCAGCAGTCTCAGTCAGGGGTGGACTGAAGCTTTCTTT; cdr3_aa: CASSLSQGWTEAFF
clone_size: .; v_call: TRBV11-1; cdr3_length: 16; j_call: TRBJ2-6; d_call: .; cdr3_nt: TGTGCCAGCAGCTTAATCGACAGCTCTGGGGCCAACGTCCTGACTTTC; cdr3_aa: CASSLIDSSGANVLTF
clone_size: once; v_call: TRBV9; cdr3_length: 15; j_call: TRBJ2-3; d_call: .; cdr3_nt: TGTGCCAGCAGCGTAGGGCCGGGTAACCGGGATACGCAGTATTTT; cdr3_aa: CASSVGPGNRDTQYF
clone_size: .; v_call: TRBV5-1; cdr3_length: 14; j_call: TRBJ1-1; d_call: TRBD1; cdr3_nt: TGCGCCAGCAGCCCGCAGGGGGGAGGCACTGAAGCTTTCTTT; cdr3_aa: CASSPQGGGTEAFF
clone_size: .; v_call: TRBV7-2; cdr3_length: 15; j_call: TRBJ1-2; d_call: TRBD1; cdr3_nt: TGTGCCAGCACCAAATCAGGGGGTGAAGGCTATGGCTACACCTTC; cdr3_aa: CASTKSGGEGYGYTF
clone_size: .; v_call: TRBV2; cdr3_length: 14; j_call: TRBJ1-5; d_call: TRBD1; cdr3_nt: TGTGCCAGCAGTCGACAGGGCTCGAGGGAGCCCCAGCATTTT; cdr3_aa: CASSRQGSREPQHF
clone_size: .; v_call: TRBV6-6; cdr3_length: 15; j_call: TRBJ1-6; d_call: TRBD1; cdr3_nt: TGTGCCAGCAGTTACTCCGGTAGGGGGCAGGCACCCCTCCACTTT; cdr3_aa: CASSYSGRGQAPLHF
clone_size: once; v_call: TRBV4-2; cdr3_length: 17; j_call: TRBJ2-3; d_call: TRBD2; cdr3_nt: TGTGCCAGCAGCCAAGGGGGGCTAGCGGGGGTATGGGATACGCAGTATTTT; cdr3_aa: CASSQGGLAGVWDTQYF
clone_size: .; v_call: TRBV19; cdr3_length: 17; j_call: TRBJ2-2; d_call: TRBD2; cdr3_nt: TGTGCCAGTAGTATACTAGCGGGGGGGTATTACACCGGGGAGCTGTTTTTT; cdr3_aa: CASSILAGGYYTGELFF
clone_size: .; v_call: TRBV4-2; cdr3_length: 14; j_call: TRBJ2-7; d_call: .; cdr3_nt: TGTGCCAGCAGCCAAGAGAGCCACTCCTACGAGCAGTACTTC; cdr3_aa: CASSQESHSYEQYF
clone_size: medium-sized; v_call: TRBV2; cdr3_length: 15; j_call: TRBJ1-4; d_call: .; cdr3_nt: TGTGCCAGCAGTTATTTGCAGGGTGGTGGTGAAAAACTGTTTTTT; cdr3_aa: CASSYLQGGGEKLFF
clone_size: .; v_call: TRBV4-2; cdr3_length: 15; j_call: TRBJ1-4; d_call: .; cdr3_nt: TGTGCCAGCAGCCCCAAGACAGACGTTAGTGAAAAACTGTTTTTT; cdr3_aa: CASSPKTDVSEKLFF
clone_size: .; v_call: TRBV5-1; cdr3_length: 16; j_call: TRBJ2-2; d_call: TRBD1; cdr3_nt: TGCGCCAGCCACCTCGGACAGGGGGCGCGCACCGGGGAGCTGTTTTTT; cdr3_aa: CASHLGQGARTGELFF
clone_size: .; v_call: TRBV4-2; cdr3_length: 15; j_call: TRBJ2-3; d_call: TRBD2; cdr3_nt: TGTGCCAGCAGCCGATCTAGCGGGAGCACAGATACGCAGTATTTT; cdr3_aa: CASSRSSGSTDTQYF
clone_size: once; v_call: TRBV18; cdr3_length: 12; j_call: TRBJ1-2; d_call: .; cdr3_nt: TGTGCCAGCTCACCCATACAGGGTGGCTACACCTTC; cdr3_aa: CASSPIQGGYTF
clone_size: .; v_call: TRBV18; cdr3_length: 15; j_call: TRBJ1-1; d_call: .; cdr3_nt: TGTGCCAGCTCCTCCCTAGGGGTCGAAGGCACTGAAGCTTTCTTT; cdr3_aa: CASSSLGVEGTEAFF
clone_size: .; v_call: TRBV5-4; cdr3_length: 16; j_call: TRBJ1-4; d_call: TRBD1; cdr3_nt: TGTGCCAGCAGCGTGGACAGGGGGTTTGCTAATGAAAAACTGTTTTTT; cdr3_aa: CASSVDRGFANEKLFF
clone_size: .; v_call: TRBV18; cdr3_length: 14; j_call: TRBJ2-5; d_call: .; cdr3_nt: TGTGCCAGCTCACCAATCGGGAGCCAAGAGACCCAGTACTTC; cdr3_aa: CASSPIGSQETQYF
clone_size: few; v_call: TRBV5-1; cdr3_length: 15; j_call: TRBJ1-3; d_call: .; cdr3_nt: TGCGCCAGCAGCTTGTCCGGGGACTCTGGAAACACCATATATTTT; cdr3_aa: CASSLSGDSGNTIYF
clone_size: .; v_call: TRBV7-9; cdr3_length: 15; j_call: TRBJ1-2; d_call: .; cdr3_nt: TGTGCCAGCAGCCCGGGAGGGAGTCAGCTCTATGGCTACACCTTC; cdr3_aa: CASSPGGSQLYGYTF
clone_size: once; v_call: TRBV5-4; cdr3_length: 15; j_call: TRBJ2-2; d_call: .; cdr3_nt: TGTGCCAGCAGCTTGGAACTCCCCAACACCGGGGAGCTGTTTTTT; cdr3_aa: CASSLELPNTGELFF
clone_size: .; v_call: TRBV7-2; cdr3_length: 15; j_call: TRBJ2-5; d_call: TRBD2; cdr3_nt: TGTGCCAGCAGCTTAGCGTGGACTAGAGTAGAGACCCAGTACTTC; cdr3_aa: CASSLAWTRVETQYF
clone_size: .; v_call: TRBV7-8; cdr3_length: 16; j_call: TRBJ2-7; d_call: .; cdr3_nt: TGTGCCAGCAGCCCAATTCCGGGCAGGGCCTCCTACGAGCAGTACTTC; cdr3_aa: CASSPIPGRASYEQYF
clone_size: .; v_call: TRBV7-2; cdr3_length: 15; j_call: TRBJ2-5; d_call: TRBD2; cdr3_nt: TGCGCCAGCAGCTTAGGCGGGGGGGCCGGGGAGACCCAGTACTTC; cdr3_aa: CASSLGGGAGETQYF
clone_size: .; v_call: TRBV9; cdr3_length: 13; j_call: TRBJ1-5; d_call: .; cdr3_nt: TGTGCCAGCAGCGTAGATGGGAGTCAGCCCCAGCATTTT; cdr3_aa: CASSVDGSQPQHF
clone_size: .; v_call: TRBV7-2; cdr3_length: 16; j_call: TRBJ2-3; d_call: .; cdr3_nt: TGTGCCAGCAGCTCCCCCGGGACACCTAGCACAGATACGCAGTATTTT; cdr3_aa: CASSSPGTPSTDTQYF
clone_size: .; v_call: TRBV11-1; cdr3_length: 16; j_call: TRBJ2-5; d_call: TRBD2; cdr3_nt: TGTGCCAGCAGCTCACCGGGACTAGCGGGTCAAGAGACCCAGTACTTC; cdr3_aa: CASSSPGLAGQETQYF
clone_size: .; v_call: TRBV28; cdr3_length: 13; j_call: TRBJ2-1; d_call: TRBD1; cdr3_nt: TGTGCCAGCAGTTCAGGGGGCTCTGGGGAGCAGTTCTTC; cdr3_aa: CASSSGGSGEQFF
clone_size: once; v_call: TRBV5-1; cdr3_length: 13; j_call: TRBJ1-3; d_call: .; cdr3_nt: TGCGCCAGCACGTTCTCCTCTGGAAACACCATATATTTT; cdr3_aa: CASTFSSGNTIYF
clone_size: .; v_call: TRBV6-1; cdr3_length: 11; j_call: TRBJ2-7; d_call: .; cdr3_nt: TGTGCCAGCAGTGGGCGGGGCGAGCAGTACTTC; cdr3_aa: CASSGRGEQYF
clone_size: .; v_call: TRBV12-2; cdr3_length: 18; j_call: TRBJ1-3; d_call: .; cdr3_nt: TGTGCAAGTCGCTCCTATCCTGGACAGTTGGCCTCTGGAAACACCATATATTTT; cdr3_aa: CASRSYPGQLASGNTIYF
clone_size: .; v_call: TRBV7-6; cdr3_length: 13; j_call: TRBJ1-6; d_call: .; cdr3_nt: TGTGCCAGCAGCTTAGACAGTAATTCACCCCTCCACTTT; cdr3_aa: CASSLDSNSPLHF
clone_size: .; v_call: TRBV18; cdr3_length: 16; j_call: TRBJ1-5; d_call: TRBD1; cdr3_nt: TGTGCCAGCTCACGGGGGACAGGGGATAGCAATCAGCCCCAGCATTTT; cdr3_aa: CASSRGTGDSNQPQHF
clone_size: .; v_call: TRBV6-5; cdr3_length: 15; j_call: TRBJ2-1; d_call: TRBD1; cdr3_nt: TGTGCCAGCAGACAAGGACAGGCCTCCTACAATGAGCAGTTCTTC; cdr3_aa: CASRQGQASYNEQFF
clone_size: .; v_call: TRBV18; cdr3_length: 15; j_call: TRBJ1-2; d_call: .; cdr3_nt: TGTGCCAGCTCACCACCAAGAAGTGGCGGGATCGGCTACACCTTC; cdr3_aa: CASSPPRSGGIGYTF
clone_size: .; v_call: TRBV27; cdr3_length: 14; j_call: TRBJ1-1; d_call: .; cdr3_nt: TGTGCCAGCACCATGGGAGGGCCCAGCACTGAAGCTTTCTTT; cdr3_aa: CASTMGGPSTEAFF
clone_size: .; v_call: TRBV28; cdr3_length: 12; j_call: TRBJ2-7; d_call: .; cdr3_nt: TGTGCCAGCAGTAACACAGGGTACGAGCAGTACTTC; cdr3_aa: CASSNTGYEQYF
clone_size: .; v_call: TRBV6-6; cdr3_length: 13; j_call: TRBJ1-1; d_call: .; cdr3_nt: TGTGCCAGCAGTCCCCCCGACGGGACTGAAGCTTTCTTT; cdr3_aa: CASSPPDGTEAFF
clone_size: .; v_call: TRBV5-6; cdr3_length: 15; j_call: TRBJ1-2; d_call: TRBD1; cdr3_nt: TGTGCCAGCAGCTTGCCGGGACAGGGAAGCTATGGCTACACCTTC; cdr3_aa: CASSLPGQGSYGYTF
clone_size: few; v_call: TRBV7-8; cdr3_length: 14; j_call: TRBJ2-1; d_call: .; cdr3_nt: TGTGCCAGCAGCCGACGACAACAAGGAGGTGAGCAGTTCTTC; cdr3_aa: CASSRRQQGGEQFF